This TCR beta chain was captured in a study of human T cells and chemical hapten exposure. Background on the study: Patients, predominantly female, presented with alopecia areata, totalis or universalis. General observations from the study: The donor cohort had alopecia, so its immune response may not match that of healthy people.

This clonotype was seen repeatedly, ten times or more. Its antigen remains unidentified. TCRdb re-called the RACE reads through MiXCR, storing one row per CDR3 protein. The table shows 55,000 to 85,000 distinct CDR3 sequences, with around 9.8% occurring only once. CDR1 and CDR2 (germline): SEHNR, FQNEAQ (reference sequence). This CDR3 is 12 amino acids long. Trimming removed 1 base from V and 6 bases from J, with 4 bases in between. Time point meaning: patch test 1, 2 weeks after DPC sensitization. Treatment reported: therapeutic diphenylcyclopropenone sensitization with weekly scalp DPC. Ahead of each patch test application, blood was drawn.

The chain couples TRBV7-9 to TRBJ1-5, with D hard to call. The receptor was derived from a woman between 35 and 50 years old with alopecia areata. Some clones in this sample may be carry-over from other donors' samples. This sample comprised whole blood, obtained in connection with sensitization to the hapten diphenylcyclopropenone (DPC). CDR3 amino acids: CASSLVGQPQHF. The CDR3 bases are TGTGCCAGCAGCTTAGTGGGTCAGCCCCAGCATTTT.